Here is one TCR beta chain with its context. Its antigen is not known. This record belongs to a study of cytomegalovirus exposure and HLA in healthy donors. For the study at large: HLA-typed donors were the source of 86 million or so unique TCRs held in an early data release.

As for the donors, each was a healthy bone marrow donor. Both 60 Vbeta primers and 13 Jbeta primers went into the PCR. Data came from immunoSEQ multiplex PCR; TCRdb stores just in-frame clones and leaves some out. The sample table includes about 140,000 clones. Points from the study as a whole: In vitro checks showed that three CMV-associated chains really do target CMV antigens. Certain sequence variants were highly shared and formed a cluster, and this cluster was likely a sequencing artifact.

Per germline, CDR1 PRHDT and CDR2 FYEKMQ (reference sequence). This CDR3 contains 18 residues. V was clipped by 2 bases and J by 3 bases, with 19 bases between them. The clonotype originates from a woman under 30 in good health and CMV-seronegative. The chain combines TRBV13 with TRBJ2-2, with D possibly matching TRBD2 (6 bases). Specimen: PBMCs. The CDR3: CASSLKIIRRDYTGELFF. The CDR3 nucleotides read TGTGCCAGCAGCTTAAAGATAATTCGGCGGGATTACACCGGGGAGCTGTTTTTT.